The 15 T cell receptor beta chains below were found in one sample sequenced in a study of T-cell memory formation after mild COVID-19. MiXCR was run by TCRdb on the 5' RACE reads, yielding one entry per CDR3 protein. Of 550,000 to 650,000 distinct CDR3 sequences detected, around a sixth appear once; the ten largest clones hold around 7.8%. Sequences were obtained from PBMCs or a T cell subset sorted from them (not recorded which). These TCRs come from an adult woman who had mild COVID-19 (a few samples of this study predate the infection). Cell type and time point are not known.

The J gene is TRBJ1-1, the V gene TRBV5-4; D call uncertain. Germline assignment: CDR1 SGHNT and CDR2 YYREEE (reference sequence). The CDR3 extends over 11 amino acids. V was shortened by 6 bases and J by 5 bases, with 8 bases between the two germline ends. This CDR3 is CASTKVTEAFF. As DNA, the CDR3 is TGTGCCAGCACTAAGGTTACTGAAGCTTTCTTT.

This clonotype was observed a few times. V is TRBV12-3 or TRBV12-4 and J is TRBJ2-7, with 8 bases aligning to TRBD1. V was clipped by 2 bases and J by 3 bases; unmatched bases: 6. This CDR3 is built from 15 residues. CDR3 amino acids: CASSLIVGQGYEQYF. The CDR3 region has the DNA TGTGCCAGCAGTTTAATAGTAGGACAGGGCTACGAGCAGTACTTC.

This clonotype was counted many times. CDR3 sequence: CASSLVGRRERSRNEQFF. The CDR3 DNA reads TGTGCCAGCAGCTTAGTGGGACGGCGGGAGCGGAGTAGAAATGAGCAGTTCTTC. V is TRBV7-9 and J is TRBJ2-1; 7 nucleotides align to TRBD2. The CDR3 runs 18 residues. The V gene end was trimmed by 1 base and the J gene end by 7 bases; junction bases not matched to a gene: 16. The germline V gene encodes CDR1 SEHNR and CDR2 FQNEAQ (reference sequence).

The V call is TRBV7-9, the J call TRBJ1-1, with 8 bases aligning to TRBD1. The CDR3 is 13 amino acids. The germline gives CDR1 SEHNR, CDR2 FQNEAQ (reference sequence). The V segment lost 5 bases and the J segment 6 bases; nucleotides outside the gene matches: 5. The CDR3 sequence: CASSPDRGSEAFF. The CDR3 nucleotides are TGTGCCAGCAGCCCCGACAGGGGTTCTGAAGCTTTCTTT.

This clonotype was counted a few times. The chain uses TRBV5-4 and TRBJ1-3, with D perhaps TRBD1 (5 bases). Trimming took 1 base from V and 4 from J, leaving 12 bases between them. CDR1 and CDR2 (germline): SGHNT, YYREEE (reference sequence). The CDR3 totals 15 residues. The CDR3 sequence is CASSLQGLGGNTIYF. As DNA, the CDR3 is TGTGCCAGCAGCTTGCAGGGCCTGGGGGGAAACACCATATATTTT.

The chain links TRBV7-2 to TRBJ2-5, with a tentative D call TRBD1 (5 bases). From germline, CDR1 is SGHTA and CDR2 FQGNSA. The CDR3 totals 14 residues. The V end lost 3 bases, the J end lost 4 bases, and 12 bases lay between the germline ends. CDR3 in amino acids: CASSLVQGTETQYF. The CDR3 region has the DNA TGTGCCAGCAGCTTGGTTCAGGGTACAGAGACCCAGTACTTC.

The chain has TRBV2 and TRBJ1-2; no clear D gene. V lost 4 bases and J lost 6, with 9 bases in between. Germline V gene data show CDR1 as SNHLY and CDR2 as FYNNEI. The CDR3 spans 12 residues. The DNA of the CDR3 is TGTGCCAGCAGTGTCGGTTTAGATGGCTACACCTTC. Amino acid sequence: CASSVGLDGYTF.

The chain carries TRBV9 and TRBJ2-2; 10 bases align to TRBD1. J gave up 3 bases and V 3 bases, and 2 bases lay outside the gene matches. The CDR3 extends over 15 amino acids. The germline gives CDR1 SGDLS, CDR2 YYNGEE. The CDR3 loop is CASSADRGYTGELFF. The DNA of the CDR3 is TGTGCCAGCAGCGCGGACAGGGGGTACACCGGGGAGCTGTTTTTT.

This clonotype was seen ten or more times. This chain connects TRBV7-9 to TRBJ2-5, with 7 nucleotides matching TRBD2. The length of the CDR3 is 13 residues. Unmatched junction bases numbered 4, after V lost 4 bases and J lost 5 bases. CDR1 and CDR2 from the germline V gene are SEHNR and FQNEAQ (reference sequence). The CDR3 nucleotides are TGTGCCAGCAGCTCCCGGGGAGGGGAGACCCAGTACTTC. Amino acid sequence: CASSSRGGETQYF.

This clonotype has only a few counts. This sequence joins TRBV7-9 and TRBJ2-3, with 7 bases that match TRBD2. CDR3 size: 15 residues. Trimming cost V 1 base and J 5 bases; bases outside gene matches: 6. Germline V gives CDR1 SEHNR, CDR2 FQNEAQ (reference sequence). For the CDR3, the DNA is TGTGCCAGCAGCTTAGGGCTAGCGGAGAGAGATACGCAGTATTTT. Its protein product is CASSLGLAERDTQYF.

The DNA for the CDR3 is TGTGCCACCAGTGACCGACAAGGACCCTCAGAGACCCAGTACTTC. Amino acids: CATSDRQGPSETQYF. V is TRBV24-1 and J is TRBJ2-5; D not resolved. Per germline, CDR1 KGHDR and CDR2 SFDVKD. This CDR3 is 15 amino acids long. V was trimmed by 4 bases and J by 4 bases, leaving 15 bases between them.

The chain couples TRBV23-1 to TRBJ2-5, with 7 nucleotides matching TRBD1. Being an ORF, TRBV23-1 has a function that is uncertain. There are 16 residues in the CDR3. J was trimmed by 2 bases and V by 7 bases; bases with no gene match: 13. CDR3 region: CASTTPRGQLQETQYF. The CDR3 coding sequence is TGCGCCAGCACCACCCCTCGGGGACAGCTACAAGAGACCCAGTACTTC.

The J gene is TRBJ1-2, the V gene TRBV20-1; D gene unclear. Per the germline V gene, CDR1 is DFQATT and CDR2 is SNEGSKA (reference sequence). The CDR3 loop spans 9 amino acids. V lost 5 bases to trimming and J lost 8 bases, with 6 bases between them. The CDR3 region has the DNA TGCAGTGCTCCCGGAGGCTACACCTTC. This codes for CSAPGGYTF.

V is TRBV13 and J is TRBJ1-3, with D possibly matching TRBD1 (5 bases). Germline V gene lookup returns CDR1 PRHDT and CDR2 FYEKMQ (reference sequence). This CDR3 is 17 amino acids long. Trimming shortened V by 3 bases and J by 3 bases, and 18 bases separated the two germline ends. The CDR3 region is CASSFAVGQGNGNTIYF. CDR3 DNA sequence: TGTGCCAGCAGCTTTGCCGTAGGGCAGGGAAATGGAAACACCATATATTTT.

This chain connects TRBV6-6 to TRBJ2-7; a weak D match, TRBD2 (5 bases). CDR3 length: 15 residues. Germline V gene lookup returns CDR1 MNHNY and CDR2 SVGAGI (reference sequence). V lost 2 bases, J lost 3 bases, and 14 bases lay in between. The CDR3 region has the DNA TGTGCCAGCAGTTACGCCCGGGCGCGGGTCTACGAGCAGTACTTC. As protein: CASSYARARVYEQYF.